These 20 T cell receptor beta chains originate from one sample sequenced in a study of T cell responses to AZD1222 COVID-19 vaccine. Measured with immunoSEQ multiplex PCR; TCRdb has only the in-frame clones, and not every one. The table lists about 270,000 clones, around 93% of them singletons. The starting material was peripheral blood, obtained 28 days after the second AZD1222 dose. The receptors were gathered from an adult who received the AZD1222 COVID-19 vaccine.

The chain employs TRBV20-1 and TRBJ1-2, with D maybe TRBD1 (5 bases). V lost 3 bases, J lost 12 bases, and 14 bases lay in between. The CDR3 consists of 11 residues. Germline V lookup: CDR1 DFQATT, CDR2 SNEGSKA (reference sequence). In nucleotides, the CDR3 is TGCAGTGCTAGGGAGGGGCCCCGGGACACCTTC. It yields the protein CSAREGPRDTF.

The chain combines TRBV28 with TRBJ1-5; D is unresolved. Looked up from germline, CDR1 is MDHEN and CDR2 is SYDVKM. Trimming took off 2 bases at V and 5 bases at J, with 13 bases between the two ends. The CDR3 has 15 amino acids. The DNA for the CDR3 is TGTGCCAGCAGTTTAGGCGGCGATGGGGATCAGCCCCAGCATTTT. It is translated as CASSLGGDGDQPQHF.

This clone has a single count. The chain carries TRBV2 and TRBJ2-3; no definite D call. V lost 5 bases and J lost 0, with 9 bases in between. Germline V lookup: CDR1 SNHLY, CDR2 FYNNEI. The CDR3 length is 14 residues. In DNA, the CDR3 is TGTGCCAGCAGTTTCACCGTTAGCACAGATACGCAGTATTTT. Translating gives CASSFTVSTDTQYF.

V usage is TRBV4-2 and J usage is TRBJ1-4, with TRBD1 matching over 12 bases. The CDR3 length is 16 residues. V lost 0 bases, J lost 8 bases, and 4 bases stayed unmatched. CDR1 LGHNA and CDR2 YNFKEQ come from the germline V gene. As DNA, the CDR3 is TGTGCCAGCAGCCAAGATCTTGGGACAGGGGGCGAAAAACTGTTTTTT. It codes for CASSQDLGTGGEKLFF.

The rearrangement links TRBV4-2 to TRBJ1-6; D gene ambiguous. V was clipped by 3 bases and J by 0 bases, with 12 bases between them. In germline, CDR1 is LGHNA, CDR2 YNFKEQ. The CDR3 covers 17 residues. The DNA of the CDR3 is TGTGCCAGCAGCCAGGGCCCTGCGGGCTCCTATAATTCACCCCTCCACTTT. The encoded protein is CASSQGPAGSYNSPLHF.

In its sample, this clone was seen a few times. The chain combines TRBV28 with TRBJ1-2; D gene ambiguous. This CDR3 comprises 13 residues. CDR1 is MDHEN and CDR2 is SYDVKM in the germline V gene. V lost 6 bases, J lost 0 bases, and 8 bases lay in between. DNA for the CDR3: TGTGCCAGCAGCTACACCGCTAACTATGGCTACACCTTC. This sequence encodes CASSYTANYGYTF.

The rearrangement uses TRBV7-2 and TRBJ2-7; D may be TRBD2 (6 bases). The CDR3 length is 15 residues. V was trimmed by 5 bases and J by 2 bases, leaving 16 bases between them. Per the germline V gene, CDR1 is SGHTA and CDR2 is FQGNSA. CDR3 coding DNA: TGTGCCAGCAGCCCGGTAGTGGGACTTCCCTACGAGCAGTACTTC. It specifies CASSPVVGLPYEQYF. Filled out from reference TRBV7-2 and TRBJ2-7, the complete variable domain reads GAGVSQSPSNKVTEKGKDVELRCDPISGHTALYWYRQSLGQGLEFLIYFQGNSAPDKSGLPSDRFSAERTGGSVSTLTIQRTQQEDSAVYLCASSPVVGLPYEQYFGPGTRLTVT.

This chain connects TRBV28 to TRBJ2-3; 7 nucleotides align to TRBD1. This CDR3 contains 16 residues. With 5 bases clipped from V and 0 bases from J, the junction kept 8 bases outside the gene matches. The V gene's germline CDR1 is MDHEN and CDR2 SYDVKM. The CDR3 loop reads CASSPPGQFSTDTQYF. In DNA, the CDR3 is TGTGCCAGCAGTCCCCCGGGACAGTTTAGCACAGATACGCAGTATTTT.

The chain combines TRBV6-5 with TRBJ1-2, with D possibly being TRBD1 (6 bases). The CDR3 extends over 12 amino acids. From germline, CDR1 is MNHEY and CDR2 SVGAGI. V lost 8 bases to trimming and J lost 8 bases, with 15 bases between them. CDR3 nucleotides: TGTGCCAGCTTGACGGGGGGCCTGGGCTACACCTTC. Translation: CASLTGGLGYTF.

The chain employs TRBV10-3 and TRBJ2-7; D is possibly TRBD2 (6 bases). V was pared by 6 bases and J by 3 bases, with 12 bases between. CDR3 length: 13 residues. The germline CDR1 and CDR2 sequences are ENHRY and SYGVKD. The CDR3 DNA reads as TGTGCCATCAGCACCTGGGGGGTCTACGAGCAGTACTTC. It yields the protein CAISTWGVYEQYF.

This clone was detected only once. CDR3 DNA: TGCGCCAGCAGCTTGGTGACTAGCGGGGTCTACGAGCAGTACTTC. Amino acids: CASSLVTSGVYEQYF. V usage is TRBV5-1 and J usage is TRBJ2-7; 11 bases fit TRBD2. Germline trimming cut 0 bases from V and 3 bases from J; bases unmatched to any gene: 2. The CDR3 is 15 residues long. Germline V CDR1 and CDR2: SGHRS, YFSETQ.

V is TRBV5-1 and J is TRBJ2-5; TRBD2 matches at 8 bases. Trimming took 2 bases from V and 5 from J; bases not matched to a gene: 11. CDR3 size: 16 residues. CDR1 is SGHRS, CDR2 YFSETQ, per germline. The chain's CDR3 is CASSLGTGGAHETQYF. The CDR3 DNA is TGCGCCAGCAGCTTAGGTACGGGGGGGGCCCACGAGACCCAGTACTTC.

The V call is TRBV19, the J call TRBJ2-2; D possibly corresponds to TRBD2 (5 bases). The germline V gene encodes CDR1 LNHDA and CDR2 SQIVND (reference sequence). The CDR3 is 14 residues long. Trimming pared 5 bases from V and 1 base from J, leaving 8 bases between. Here the CDR3 DNA reads TGTGCCAGTAGTTCTGCGGGGAACACCGGGGAGCTGTTTTTT. Translated, it gives CASSSAGNTGELFF.

In its sample, this clone was seen once. The chain joins TRBV5-4 to TRBJ1-6, with 9 bases matching TRBD1. Germline V gene sequence: CDR1 SGHNT, CDR2 YYREEE (reference sequence). With 5 bases clipped from V and 2 bases from J, the junction kept 2 bases outside the gene matches. The CDR3 is made up of 15 amino acids. DNA of the CDR3: TGTGCCAGCAGGCGACAGGGGGCCTATAATTCACCCCTCCACTTT. Protein product: CASRRQGAYNSPLHF.

V gene TRBV3-1 (or the pseudogene TRBV3-2) combines with J gene TRBJ1-5; D not certain. Deletions cut 3 bases from V and 2 bases from J, with 8 bases between. Germline-derived CDR1 and CDR2 are LGHDT and YNNKEL (reference sequence). This CDR3 is 14 amino acids long. Here the CDR3 reads CASSQFLGNQPQHF. CDR3 nucleotide sequence: TGTGCCAGCAGCCAGTTTCTAGGCAATCAGCCCCAGCATTTT.

This clone was recorded once. V and J are TRBV19 and TRBJ1-1, with unresolved D. From germline, CDR1 is LNHDA and CDR2 SQIVND (reference sequence). V lost 7 bases to trimming and J lost 0 bases, with 24 bases between them. The CDR3 spans 18 residues. Here the CDR3 reads CASTTVGRTLLMNTEAFF. As DNA, the CDR3 is TGTGCCAGTACCACCGTTGGGCGCACGCTCCTTATGAACACTGAAGCTTTCTTT.

This clone was picked up one time. The chain couples TRBV6-6 to TRBJ2-3, with D hard to call. Trimming pared 6 bases from V and 2 bases from J, leaving 6 bases between. This CDR3 has 12 amino acids. Per germline, CDR1 MNHNY and CDR2 SVGAGI (reference sequence). CDR3 coding DNA: TGTGCCAGCAGCGGCCACACAGATACGCAGTATTTT. Translating gives CASSGHTDTQYF.

This chain connects TRBV6-1 to TRBJ2-6; D is ambiguous. With 1 base removed from V and 0 bases from J, the gap between germline ends came to 4 bases. Germline loops: CDR1 MNHNS, CDR2 SASEGT. CDR3 length: 15 amino acids. CDR3 sequence: CASSEGLSGANVLTF. CDR3 nucleotide sequence: TGTGCCAGCAGTGAAGGGCTCTCTGGGGCCAACGTCCTGACTTTC.

In DNA, the CDR3 is TGCGCCAGCAGCTTGGAAGACATACGAGGGGAGCAGTACTTC. It yields the protein CASSLEDIRGEQYF. V gene TRBV5-1 combines with J gene TRBJ2-7; weak D call: TRBD2 (5 bases). CDR1 is SGHRS, CDR2 YFSETQ, per germline. The CDR3 totals 14 residues. Trimming stripped 0 bases from V and 7 bases from J, with 14 bases between.

In nucleotides, the CDR3 is TGTGCCAGCAGCTTAGGAGGGGCGAACACTGAAGCTTTCTTT. This translates into CASSLGGANTEAFF. V usage is TRBV11-3 and J usage is TRBJ1-1; weak D call: TRBD1 (5 bases). The CDR3 consists of 14 residues. Trimming removed 1 base at V and 1 base at J, with 7 bases between. The germline V gene encodes CDR1 SGHNT and CDR2 YENEEA.